A selection of T cell receptor beta chains follows, all from one sample in a study of shared clonotypes between healthy human individuals. Method: immunoSEQ multiplex PCR; TCRdb's copy keeps in-frame clones and lacks some. The sample includes about 1.5 million clones, approximately 98% seen only once; the top ten take roughly 0.45%. The material sequenced was naive CD4+ T cells sorted from blood. Receptors were obtained from a man aged 25 to 40 in good health. CDR3s include the opening cysteine and the closing phenylalanine or tryptophan. Each record gives: clone size, J gene, D gene, V gene, CDR3 protein, CDR3 DNA. The D gene is left open where the match is weak. The size field is filled for only some rows; it gives once, few, many or a size class.

- TRBJ2-6 TRBD2 TRBV5-4 CASRRGLAGGSGANVLTF TGTGCCAGCAGACGGGGACTAGCGGGGGGCTCTGGGGCCAACGTCCTGACTTTC
- TRBJ2-7 - TRBV5-5 CASSLGQASYEQYF TGTGCCAGCAGCTTGGGACAGGCCTCCTACGAGCAGTACTTC
- TRBJ1-1 - TRBV7-2 CASSPRVTEAFF TGTGCCAGCAGTCCCAGGGTAACTGAAGCTTTCTTT
- TRBJ1-5 TRBD1 TRBV5-6 CASSAERTGNQPQHF TGTGCCAGCAGCGCGGAAAGGACAGGGAATCAGCCCCAGCATTTT
- TRBJ2-5 TRBD1 TRBV18 CASSAGGWETQYF TGTGCCAGCTCCGCAGGGGGCTGGGAGACCCAGTACTTC
- TRBJ2-3 - TRBV5-6 CASSLPGTSTDTQYF TGTGCCAGCAGCTTACCCGGGACTAGCACAGATACGCAGTATTTT
once TRBJ1-3 - TRBV5-4 CASSLAADNSGNTIYF TGTGCCAGCAGCTTGGCAGCCGATAACTCTGGAAACACCATATATTTT
- TRBJ2-3 TRBD1 TRBV11-3 CASSLDPGTGHTDTQYF TGTGCCAGCAGCTTAGACCCCGGGACAGGGCACACAGATACGCAGTATTTT
once TRBJ2-1 - TRBV19 CASTDVGGETYNEQFF TGTGCCAGTACCGATGTCGGGGGTGAGACCTACAATGAGCAGTTCTTC
- TRBJ2-1 - TRBV19 CASSIIPAGSYNEQFF TGTGCCAGTAGTATTATCCCAGCAGGGAGCTACAATGAGCAGTTCTTC
- TRBJ1-1 - TRBV6-5 CASSYGNIRAEAFF TGTGCCAGCAGTTACGGGAACATCCGGGCTGAAGCTTTCTTT
- TRBJ2-3 TRBD2 TRBV7-9 CASSPGGAISHTDTQYF TGTGCCAGCAGCCCGGGGGGGGCCATCTCCCACACAGATACGCAGTATTTT
- TRBJ2-3 - TRBV2 CASREGSGSDTQYF TGTGCCAGCAGGGAGGGGTCGGGTTCAGATACGCAGTATTTT
- TRBJ1-1 - TRBV7-9 CASSLVAGDTEAFF TGTGCCAGCAGCTTAGTGGCTGGGGACACTGAAGCTTTCTTT
once TRBJ2-3 - TRBV27 CASRRSGNTQYF TGTGCCAGCAGGAGGTCCGGGAATACGCAGTATTTT
- TRBJ1-1 - TRBV5-1 CASSLAGIGLGAFF TGCGCCAGCAGCTTGGCCGGGATCGGCTTAGGGGCTTTCTTT
- TRBJ2-7 TRBD2 TRBV4-2 CASSSTTSGLGEQYF TGTGCCAGCAGCTCAACGACTAGCGGACTCGGCGAGCAGTACTTC
- TRBJ1-2 TRBD1 TRBV29-1 CSVEDLGTGGGYTF TGCAGCGTTGAAGATTTGGGGACAGGCGGTGGCTACACCTTC
- TRBJ2-7 - TRBV2 CASTETGYEQYF TGTGCCAGCACCGAGACAGGTTACGAGCAGTACTTC
- TRBJ1-1 - TRBV2 CASSVDNTEAFF TGTGCCAGCAGTGTGGACAACACTGAAGCTTTCTTT
- TRBJ2-7 - TRBV7-2 CASSLTGYEQYF TGTGCCAGCAGCTTAACCGGCTACGAGCAGTACTTC
- TRBJ2-2 - TRBV2 CASSERQGVPGELFF TGTGCCAGCAGTGAACGTCAAGGAGTGCCCGGGGAGCTGTTTTTT
once TRBJ2-1 TRBD1 TRBV19 CASSTQGARSEQFF TGTGCCAGTAGTACGCAGGGGGCGAGGAGTGAGCAGTTCTTC
- TRBJ1-1 - TRBV7-2 CASSLAWSSAEAFF TGTGCCAGCAGCTTAGCGTGGAGTAGCGCTGAAGCTTTCTTT
- TRBJ2-7 TRBD2 TRBV7-6 CASSLGGTSGSYEQYF TGTGCCAGCAGCTTAGGGGGGACTAGCGGATCCTACGAGCAGTACTTC